This T cell receptor beta chain originates from a study of OX40 agonist ivuxolimab in advanced cancers. The overall study: Across the patients, intravenous ivuxolimab was delivered every 2 weeks at 0.01 to 10 mg/kg. Study findings and constraints: The work left the antigen specificity of expanded peripheral T cells undetermined.

Only in-frame clones appear in the TCRdb table, and some are missing; sequencing was by immunoSEQ multiplex PCR. The table has 20,000 to 30,000 clones, about 83% seen once. Baseline was the first blood sampling point, followed by cycle 4 day 1 and cycle 7 day 1. V was clipped by 0 bases and J by 2 bases; unmatched bases: 10. This CDR3 has 17 residues. Per germline, CDR1 LGHNA and CDR2 YSLEER. This clone is termed medium-sized. The target antigen is unknown. This chain links TRBV4-3 with TRBJ2-7, with 7 bases lining up with TRBD2. The TCR sequence derives from an adult with an advanced solid tumor such as melanoma, head and neck, liver or kidney cancer. Sequences were derived from CD4+ or CD8+ T cells sorted from blood, sampled in a trial of the OX40 agonist ivuxolimab. Here the CDR3 reads CASSQDISDGTTYEQYF. For the CDR3, the DNA is TGCGCCAGCAGCCAAGATATCTCTGACGGGACTACCTACGAGCAGTACTTC.